Listed below are T cell receptor beta chains from one sample, sequenced in a study of blood T cell repertoires in COVID-19. TCRdb's table, derived via immunoSEQ multiplex PCR, lists solely in-frame clones and lacks some. The data show over 100,000 clones, roughly 89% seen once. The sample consisted of peripheral blood. These receptors all come from a man aged 60 to 69 with COVID-19, enrolled during active disease. Both conserved end residues are part of each CDR3. The D gene is left open where the match is weak. Clone sizes are given selectively: once, few, many, or a class where the clone is expanded.

J gene	D gene	clone size	V gene	CDR3 protein	CDR3 DNA
TRBJ1-3	.	.	TRBV3-1/TRBV3-2	CASSQDKRRSGNTIYF	TGTGCCAGCAGCCAAGATAAGCGGCGCTCTGGAAACACCATATATTTT
TRBJ1-2	TRBD1	.	TRBV5-4	CASSLKTGDYGYTF	TGTGCCAGCAGCCTAAAAACAGGGGACTATGGCTACACCTTC
TRBJ1-2	.	once	TRBV12-3/TRBV12-4	CASSLRGSHGYTF	TGTGCCAGCAGTTTAAGGGGGAGTCATGGCTACACCTTC
TRBJ1-2	.	.	TRBV6-5	CASSYRAGGYTF	TGTGCCAGCAGTTACAGGGCGGGGGGCTACACCTTC
TRBJ1-1	.	.	TRBV7-3	CASSLDRLNTEAFF	TGTGCCAGCAGCTTAGACAGATTAAACACTGAAGCTTTCTTT
TRBJ1-5	.	.	TRBV28	CASSIDYTGGQPQHF	TGTGCCAGCAGTATAGACTACACCGGTGGCCAGCCCCAGCATTTT
TRBJ1-2	TRBD1	.	TRBV7-6	CASSRDRVDGYTF	TGTGCCAGCAGCCGGGACAGGGTGGATGGCTACACCTTC
TRBJ2-7	TRBD1	.	TRBV7-8	CASSFLQGQGDEQYF	TGTGCCAGCAGCTTTCTCCAGGGACAGGGCGACGAGCAGTACTTC
TRBJ1-1	.	.	TRBV5-1	CASSLGGSPEAFF	TGCGCCAGCAGCTTGGGCGGGTCCCCTGAAGCTTTCTTT
TRBJ2-3	.	.	TRBV3-1/TRBV3-2	CASSLRGENTQYF	TGTGCCAGCAGCCTACGGGGAGAAAATACGCAGTATTTT
TRBJ1-4	TRBD1	.	TRBV7-2	CASSFTGALNEKLFF	TGTGCCAGCAGCTTCACAGGGGCCCTTAATGAAAAACTGTTTTTT
TRBJ1-2	TRBD1	.	TRBV6-5	CASSQGDYGYTF	TGTGCCAGCAGTCAGGGGGACTATGGCTACACCTTC
TRBJ1-2	.	.	TRBV5-8	CASSLARVRNGYTF	TGTGCCAGCAGCTTGGCCCGGGTCCGGAATGGCTACACCTTC
TRBJ1-2	.	.	TRBV19	CASKQTNSHYGYTF	TGTGCCAGTAAACAGACGAACTCCCACTATGGCTACACCTTC
TRBJ2-2	TRBD1	once	TRBV7-6	CASSLPGTGTGELFF	TGTGCCAGCAGCTTACCCGGGACAGGGACCGGGGAGCTGTTTTTT
TRBJ1-1	.	.	TRBV21-1	CASSNTGAAFF	TGTGCCAGCAGCAACACAGGCGCGGCTTTCTTT
TRBJ2-3	.	.	TRBV18	CASSPEGGRSTDTQYF	TGTGCCAGCTCACCAGAGGGTGGCAGAAGCACAGATACGCAGTATTTT